This T cell receptor beta chain derives from a study of regulatory T cells in long-lasting Graves disease. The time point denotes: newly diagnosed GD, antithyroid drugs for less than 3 months. With RNA extracted from PBMCs as input, the TCR library was made. Germline V CDR1 and CDR2: MNHNS, SASEGT. The CDR3 sequence is 13 residues long. With regard to this clonotype: Its antigen remains unknown. Sequence at one end of the junction differs from germline and may be a read error.

Notes on the study in general: TCR diversity in persistent Graves' patients was below that of newly diagnosed ones.

Arm-PCR of CDR3 regions and iRepertoire HTBI primers were used to build TCR beta libraries. TCRdb re-called the multiplex PCR reads through MiXCR, storing one row per CDR3 protein. The table has roughly 530,000 distinct CDR3 sequences, around 15% seen once; the top ten hold just under 25%. The same data also went into a second study, on T cells in Graves' hyperthyroidism and ophthalmopathy. From that report: Model output signaled ophthalmopathy a median roughly 6.5 months ahead of onset.

The sequenced sample was peripheral blood mononuclear cells (PBMCs), obtained at new diagnosis, from a patient treated with antithyroid drugs. The TCR originated in a woman aged 35-60 years with Graves disease. The chain is built from TRBV6-1 and TRBJ1-2; possible D gene TRBD1, 5 bases. The CDR3 nucleotides read TGTGCCAGTAGTGAAGGGACGTCCTATGGCTACAGCTTC. It codes for CASSEGTSYGYSF.